The 18 T cell receptor beta chains below were found in one sample sequenced in a study of T cells after yellow fever vaccination. Via MiXCR, TCRdb re-called the 5' RACE reads, giving one row per CDR3 protein. The sample includes around 530,000 distinct CDR3 sequences, about a sixth of them seen just once. This specimen consisted of PBMCs, obtained about 5 days after the first yellow fever vaccination. These receptors originate from a man younger than 35 who received the YFV17D yellow fever vaccine.

Of note for this clonotype: An end of the junction does not agree with germline; a read error may underlie this. J is TRBJ1-5 and V is TRBV20-1; D not certain. The CDR3 runs to 14 residues. Germline CDR1 and CDR2: DFQATT and SNEGSKA (reference sequence). The CDR3 loop reads CSARARETNQPQRF. The DNA for the CDR3 is TGCAGTGCTAGAGCCCGGGAGACGAATCAGCCCCAGCGTTTT.

This clonotype was counted between two and nine times. The rearrangement uses TRBV20-1 and TRBJ2-1; the D gene is possibly TRBD2 (5 bases). The CDR3 has 13 residues. V lost 1 base and J 5 bases, leaving 9 bases between the germline ends. Germline assignment: CDR1 DFQATT and CDR2 SNEGSKA (reference sequence). The CDR3 loop is CSARVGGDNEQFF. CDR3 DNA sequence: TGCAGTGCTAGAGTTGGAGGCGACAATGAGCAGTTCTTC.

This clonotype was counted a few times. V is TRBV6-2 or TRBV6-3 and J is TRBJ2-3, with a possible D match to TRBD1 (6 bases). V lost 6 bases and J lost 3, with 13 bases in between. The CDR3 has 14 residues. Per germline, CDR1 MNHEY and CDR2 SVGEGT. CDR3 residues: CASRRTEQTDTQYF. CDR3 sequence (DNA): TGTGCCAGCAGACGGACAGAGCAGACAGATACGCAGTATTTT.

V gene TRBV12-3 or TRBV12-4 combines with J gene TRBJ1-5; D uncertain. The CDR3 is 15 amino acids. Trimming left V 6 bases short and J 3 bases short, with 15 bases between. The CDR3, as DNA: TGTGCCAGCAGCCAGGAGGCAGTGCTCAATCAGCCCCAGCATTTT. Translated, it gives CASSQEAVLNQPQHF.

In its sample, this clonotype was seen a few times. The CDR3 region has the DNA TGTGCCACCAGCCGGGACAACGGCCTTTACAATGAGCAGTTCTTC. Translated: CATSRDNGLYNEQFF. The chain links TRBV15 to TRBJ2-1; tentatively, D is TRBD1 (6 bases). This CDR3 spans 15 amino acids. Trimming removed 5 bases from V and 4 bases from J, with 15 bases in between. CDR1 is LNHNV and CDR2 is YYDKDF in the germline V gene (reference sequence).

The chain joins TRBV7-2 to TRBJ2-1; D not resolved. The V end was cut by 4 bases, the J end by 0 bases, with 13 bases between. The CDR3 sequence is 16 residues long. Germline loops: CDR1 SGHTA, CDR2 FQGNSA. This chain's CDR3 is CASSSPYSSSYNEQFF. DNA of the CDR3: TGTGCCAGCAGCTCCCCTTACTCCAGCTCCTACAATGAGCAGTTCTTC.

This clonotype occurred many times. V and J are TRBV10-3 and TRBJ2-5, with 9 bases that match TRBD2. The junction had 8 bases not matched to a gene; V was cut back by 10 bases and J by 2 bases. Germline lookup yields CDR1 ENHRY and CDR2 SYGVKD. This CDR3 spans 14 amino acids. The CDR3: CATSGSGGQETQYF. The CDR3 nucleotides read TGTGCCACGTCGGGTAGCGGGGGACAAGAGACCCAGTACTTC.

The chain couples TRBV20-1 to TRBJ2-5; D is perhaps TRBD2 (6 bases). V was trimmed by 3 bases and J by 5 bases, leaving 13 bases between them. In germline, CDR1 is DFQATT, CDR2 SNEGSKA (reference sequence). The CDR3 sequence is 13 residues long. CDR3 bases: TGCAGTGCTAGCCACGGGAGTATGGAGACCCAGTACTTC. It is translated as CSASHGSMETQYF.

This clonotype was counted only a few times. The chain joins TRBV29-1 to TRBJ2-2, with D uncertain. V lost 5 bases and J 7 bases, leaving 14 bases between the germline ends. CDR3 size: 13 residues. The germline V gene has CDR1 SQVTM and CDR2 ANQGSEA. This chain's CDR3 is CSVRELVYGELFF. CDR3 in DNA: TGCAGCGTTCGAGAATTGGTTTACGGGGAGCTGTTTTTT.

The V and J genes are TRBV5-1 and TRBJ1-1, with D uncertain. V was trimmed by 4 bases and J by 4 bases, leaving 14 bases between them. The germline CDR1 and CDR2 sequences are SGHRS and YFSETQ. The CDR3 totals 14 residues. The CDR3 loop reads CASSDGPATTEAFF. In DNA form, the CDR3 reads TGCGCCAGCAGCGACGGGCCAGCTACCACTGAAGCTTTCTTT.

As DNA, the CDR3 is TGTGCCAGCGAAACCGGGTCTCAGGCAGATACGCAGTATTTT. Amino acids: CASETGSQADTQYF. The chain joins TRBV6-1 to TRBJ2-3; unclear D gene. Germline loops: CDR1 MNHNS, CDR2 SASEGT. CDR3 length: 14 amino acids. Between the trimmed V and J ends, which lost 8 bases and 4 bases, there was a span of 16 bases.

This clonotype was detected a few times. This chain links TRBV25-1 with TRBJ2-5; 9 bases are a match to TRBD2. Germline CDR1 reads MGHDK; CDR2 reads SYGVNS. The CDR3 has 17 residues. V lost 0 bases to trimming and J lost 2 bases; unmatched junction nucleotides: 7. Here the CDR3 DNA reads TGTGCCAGCAGTGAATATGTGGGTAGCGGGGGACAAGAGACCCAGTACTTC. Translation: CASSEYVGSGGQETQYF.

The rearrangement joins TRBV24-1 to TRBJ1-2; 10 nucleotides line up with TRBD1. The CDR3 totals 14 residues. CDR1 is KGHDR, CDR2 SFDVKD, per germline. The ends lost 3 bases at V and 6 bases at J; junction bases unmatched: 3. In DNA, the CDR3 is TGTGCCACCAGTGATCCCGGGACAGGGGATGGCTACACCTTC. It yields the protein CATSDPGTGDGYTF.

This sequence joins TRBV6-1 and TRBJ1-1; perhaps TRBD1 as D (5 bases). Germline V gives CDR1 MNHNS, CDR2 SASEGT. This CDR3 is 16 amino acids long. V was cut by 3 bases and J by 1 base, with 15 bases left in between. The CDR3 DNA reads as TGTGCCAGCAGTGAGAAGGGGTATGTAAAGAACACTGAAGCTTTCTTT. Translation: CASSEKGYVKNTEAFF.

In its sample, this clonotype was seen a few times. Written as DNA, the CDR3 is TGTGCCAGCAGTCGACGGCCGGTCGTAGGCACAGATACGCAGTATTTT. Translated: CASSRRPVVGTDTQYF. V usage is TRBV6-2 or TRBV6-3 and J usage is TRBJ2-3; no definite D call. CDR1 is MNHEY, CDR2 SVGEGT, per germline. This CDR3 is 16 amino acids long. V was shortened by 5 bases and J by 1 base, with 16 bases between the two germline ends.

A few counts support this clonotype. The rearrangement uses TRBV10-3 and TRBJ2-3; 7 bases fit TRBD2. J lost 1 base, V lost 10 bases, and 5 bases had no gene match. Germline values: CDR1 ENHRY, CDR2 SYGVKD. The CDR3 loop spans 13 amino acids. In nucleotides, the CDR3 is TGTGCCACACTTACTAGCGGCACAGATACGCAGTATTTT. This gives the protein CATLTSGTDTQYF.

This clonotype has just a few counts. The chain couples TRBV6-2 or TRBV6-3 to TRBJ2-1, with TRBD1 matching over 8 bases. Germline V CDR1 and CDR2: MNHEY, SVGEGT. Trimming at V came to 4 bases and at J to 3 bases, leaving 8 bases not matched to a gene. The CDR3 has 16 residues. This chain's CDR3 is CASSSQGAPSYNEQFF. The CDR3 region has the DNA TGTGCCAGCAGTTCGCAGGGGGCCCCTAGCTACAATGAGCAGTTCTTC.

This chain links TRBV5-1 with TRBJ2-2; D perhaps matches TRBD1 (6 bases). Trimming took 1 base from V and 1 from J, leaving 8 bases between them. Germline CDR1 and CDR2: SGHRS and YFSETQ. CDR3 size: 15 residues. This CDR3 reads CASSLQTGNTGELFF. The CDR3 DNA reads TGCGCCAGCAGCTTGCAGACAGGGAACACCGGGGAGCTGTTTTTT.